This T cell receptor beta chain was captured in a study of T cell responses to AZD1222 COVID-19 vaccine. Study-level findings and limits: Donors were largely white British and mainly female; clonal diversity was possibly underestimated. Once two AZD1222 doses were given, Spike-specific TCR breadth and depth went up.

This CDR3 contains 15 residues. V was shortened by 1 base and J by 2 bases, with 10 bases between the two germline ends. Germline loops: CDR1 SGHRS, CDR2 YFSETQ. Points on this clone: Its antigen remains unknown.

Assay used: immunoSEQ multiplex PCR; TCRdb lists only in-frame clones, some missing. The table shows about 150,000 clones, with about 90% occurring only once. The source is an adult in good health. This specimen consisted of peripheral blood, obtained on day 0 of AZD1222 vaccination. The chain has TRBV5-1 and TRBJ1-5; D remains ambiguous. CDR3 sequence (DNA): TGCGCCAGCAGCTTGTGGGCAGGTGGCAATCAGCCCCAGCATTTT. It specifies CASSLWAGGNQPQHF.